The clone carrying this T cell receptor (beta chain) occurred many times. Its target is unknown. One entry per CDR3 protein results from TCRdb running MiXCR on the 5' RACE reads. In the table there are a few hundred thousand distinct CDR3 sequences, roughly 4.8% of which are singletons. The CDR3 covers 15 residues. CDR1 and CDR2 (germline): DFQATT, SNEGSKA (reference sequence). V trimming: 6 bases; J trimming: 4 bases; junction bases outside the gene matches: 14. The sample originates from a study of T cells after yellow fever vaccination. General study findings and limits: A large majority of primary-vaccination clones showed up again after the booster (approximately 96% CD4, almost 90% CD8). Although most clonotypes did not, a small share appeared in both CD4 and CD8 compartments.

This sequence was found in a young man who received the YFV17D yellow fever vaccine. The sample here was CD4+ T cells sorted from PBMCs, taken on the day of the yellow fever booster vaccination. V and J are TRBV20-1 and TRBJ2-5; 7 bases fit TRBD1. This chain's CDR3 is CSAKPGQFTIETQYF. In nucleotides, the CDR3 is TGCAGTGCAAAACCGGGACAGTTCACCATAGAGACCCAGTACTTC.